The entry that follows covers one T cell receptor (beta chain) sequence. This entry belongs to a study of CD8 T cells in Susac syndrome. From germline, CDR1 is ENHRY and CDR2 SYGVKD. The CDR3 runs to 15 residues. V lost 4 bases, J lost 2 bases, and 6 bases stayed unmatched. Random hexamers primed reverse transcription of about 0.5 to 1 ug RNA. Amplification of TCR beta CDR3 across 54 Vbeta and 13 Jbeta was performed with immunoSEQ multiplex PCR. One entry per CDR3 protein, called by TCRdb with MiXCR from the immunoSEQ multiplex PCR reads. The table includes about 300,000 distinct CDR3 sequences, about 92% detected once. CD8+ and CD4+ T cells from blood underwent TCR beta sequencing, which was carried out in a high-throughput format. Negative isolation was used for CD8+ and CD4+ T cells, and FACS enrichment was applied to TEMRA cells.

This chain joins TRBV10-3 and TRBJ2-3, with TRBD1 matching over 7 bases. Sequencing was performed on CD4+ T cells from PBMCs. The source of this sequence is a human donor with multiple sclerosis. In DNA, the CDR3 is TGTGCCATCAGTGCGTCGACAGGGCCCACAGATACGCAGTATTTT. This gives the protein CAISASTGPTDTQYF.